This TCR beta chain was recovered during a study of cytomegalovirus exposure and HLA in healthy donors. General observations from the study: Presence/absence analyses assumed roughly uniform sequencing depth across donors, which may not hold.

As regards this clone: Antigen: not known.

V was shortened by 1 base and J by 0 bases, with 13 bases between the two germline ends. Germline V gene data show CDR1 as SEHNR and CDR2 as FQNEAQ (reference sequence). There are 17 residues in the CDR3. Researchers ran the PCR with 60 Vbeta and 13 Jbeta primers. Measured with immunoSEQ multiplex PCR; TCRdb has only the in-frame clones, and not every one. This table lists approximately 120,000 clones. The sequence was collected from a man between 35 and 55 years old in good health and CMV-seronegative. V usage is TRBV7-9 and J usage is TRBJ1-5; D not resolved. Source material: PBMCs. Here the CDR3 DNA reads TGTGCCAGCAGCTTAGAACGCGGTGGAGTTAGCAATCAGCCCCAGCATTTT. It translates to CASSLERGGVSNQPQHF. The variable domain in full, completed from reference TRBV7-9 and TRBJ1-5, reads DTGVSQNPRHKITKRGQNVTFRCDPISEHNRLYWYRQTLGQGPEFLTYFQNEAQLEKSRLLSDRFSAERPKGSFSTLEIQRTEQGDSAMYLCASSLERGGVSNQPQHFGDGTRLSIL.